The entry below describes one T cell receptor beta chain. Here immunoSEQ multiplex PCR was the method, and the copy in TCRdb shows in-frame clones only, minus some. The sample yields 70,000 or so clones, around 80% seen once. The sample belongs to a study of PD-L1 blockade in urothelial cancer. Study information: Male sex and bladder-origin urothelial cancer characterized about 90% of the roughly 30 patients. Analysis of blood occurred 3 weeks (second dose) and 6 weeks after treatment start.

Sample contribution per patient ranged from 1 to 8, covering pretreatment and on-treatment. Trimming removed 0 bases at V and 2 bases at J, with 9 bases between. The CDR3 is 14 residues long. Germline CDR1 reads SGDLS; CDR2 reads YYNGEE. This TCR came from a man between 65 and 85 years old with urothelial cancer. The J gene is TRBJ2-7, the V gene TRBV9; D unresolved. Sequenced here: PBMCs, sampled around atezolizumab (anti-PD-L1) treatment. In DNA form, the CDR3 reads TGTGCCAGCAGCGTAGATCCAGAACCCTACGAGCAGTACTTC. Amino acid sequence: CASSVDPEPYEQYF.